Described below is a single TCR beta chain sequence and its context. This sample was taken from a study of blood T cell repertoires in COVID-19. Looking at the study overall: PBMCs, B-cell-depleted T cells, or T cells were the source of the cDNA or gDNA that made up the material.

TCRdb keeps only in-frame clones here, not all; method: immunoSEQ multiplex PCR. The sample lists 250,000 to 300,000 clones, 88% occurring once. This receptor was taken from a woman aged 60-70 years in a cohort exposed to, infected with or recovered from COVID-19 (not recorded which). Source material: PBMCs or T cells enriched from blood (not recorded which).

CDR3 DNA: TGTGCCAGCAGCCCTCTATCTACAGGGTTGAGTGGCTACACCTTC. Its protein is CASSPLSTGLSGYTF. This chain connects TRBV7-2 to TRBJ1-2, with a possible D match to TRBD1 (6 bases). Germline-derived CDR1 and CDR2 are SGHTA and FQGNSA. CDR3 size: 15 residues. The germline V and J ends were trimmed by 5 bases and 7 bases, with 20 bases remaining between them.